The 18 T cell receptor beta chains presented below share a single source sample, sequenced in a study of shared clonotypes between healthy human individuals. Libraries were prepared by immunoSEQ multiplex PCR; TCRdb keeps only in-frame clonotypes and omits some of them. The sample consists of about 530,000 clones, 90% to 96% of them appearing once. Sequenced sample: naive CD4+ T cells sorted from blood. Documented subset: CD45RA+ positively selected. These receptors were collected from a woman aged 25 to 39 in good health.

V and J are TRBV6-5 and TRBJ2-5; D not certain. Germline CDR1 is MNHEY and CDR2 is SVGAGI. The CDR3 covers 14 residues. The V gene lost 2 bases and the J gene lost 7 bases, with 14 bases spanning the gap. The CDR3 nucleotides are TGTGCCAGCAGTTACCTAGAGGCCGCCGGGACCCAGTACTTC. Residues: CASSYLEAAGTQYF.

Of note for this clone: Other DNA sequences in the sample encode the same CDR3. The V gene is TRBV7-3, the J gene TRBJ1-1; weak D call: TRBD1 (6 bases). V was clipped by 2 bases and J by 3 bases, with 7 bases between them. The CDR3 has 13 residues. Germline assignment: CDR1 SGHTA and CDR2 FQGTGA. This chain's CDR3 is CASSLSGDTEAFF. CDR3 bases: TGTGCCAGCAGCTTATCAGGGGACACTGAAGCTTTCTTT.

This rearrangement joins TRBV10-3 to TRBJ1-5; D uncertain. CDR1 is ENHRY, CDR2 SYGVKD, per germline. This CDR3 spans 15 amino acids. The V and J ends lost 3 bases and 7 bases respectively, with 16 bases between them. The CDR3, as DNA: TGTGCCATCAGTGATCCCGGTAGGGTAGGCCAGCCCCAGCATTTT. This translates into CAISDPGRVGQPQHF.

The rearrangement joins TRBV19 to TRBJ1-5, with D tentatively TRBD1 (5 bases). V was shortened by 5 bases and J by 0 bases, with 11 bases between the two germline ends. This CDR3 contains 15 residues. From germline, CDR1 is LNHDA and CDR2 SQIVND (reference sequence). CDR3 DNA: TGTGCCAGTAGTCAGGGCCCATATAGCAATCAGCCCCAGCATTTT. It is translated as CASSQGPYSNQPQHF.

In this sample, this clone turned up once. The CDR3 DNA follows: TGTGCCAGTAGTACCGTCGGGACACCCTACTATGGCTACACCTTC. As protein: CASSTVGTPYYGYTF. The V and J genes are TRBV19 and TRBJ1-2, with TRBD1 as a possible D gene (6 bases). V was clipped by 4 bases and J by 3 bases, with 15 bases between them. In germline, CDR1 is LNHDA, CDR2 SQIVND (reference sequence). This CDR3 is 15 amino acids long.

The chain carries TRBV4-2 and TRBJ2-7, with D perhaps TRBD2 (6 bases). CDR3 length: 15 residues. The V end was cut by 6 bases, the J end by 0 bases, with 15 bases between. Germline V gives CDR1 LGHNA, CDR2 YNFKEQ. For the CDR3, the DNA is TGTGCCAGCAGGAGGGACTCCAAGAACTCCTACGAGCAGTACTTC. This encodes CASRRDSKNSYEQYF.

The chain joins TRBV29-1 to TRBJ2-1; TRBD2 is a possible D gene (6 bases). Trimming shortened V by 6 bases and J by 7 bases, and 19 bases separated the two germline ends. Germline V lookup: CDR1 SQVTM, CDR2 ANQGSEA. The CDR3 is 14 residues long. The CDR3 bases are TGCAGCGTCGAACGTAGACTAGTAAGGAATGAGCAGTTCTTC. Its translation: CSVERRLVRNEQFF.

The V and J genes are TRBV7-2 and TRBJ2-3, with 10 bases that match TRBD2. J gave up 2 bases and V 4 bases, and 6 bases lay outside the gene matches. The germline CDR1 and CDR2 sequences are SGHTA and FQGNSA. CDR3 size: 16 residues. CDR3 bases: TGTGCCAGCAGCTCGGGACTAGCGCAACTCACAGATACGCAGTATTTT. Translating it yields CASSSGLAQLTDTQYF.

V usage is TRBV21-1 and J usage is TRBJ2-4. TRBV21-1 is a pseudogene segment. This CDR3 has 18 residues. The CDR3 coding sequence is TGTGCCAGCAGCAAAGTAATTGAGGGGAGTCGAACCAAAAACATTCAGTACTTC. Translation: CASSKVIEGSRTKNIQYF.

This chain uses TRBV7-9 with TRBJ2-1; perhaps TRBD2 as D (6 bases). The CDR3 contains 12 residues. CDR1 SEHNR and CDR2 FQNEAQ come from the germline V gene (reference sequence). CDR3 sequence reads: CATKTGEDEQFF. Written as DNA, the CDR3 is TGTGCTACCAAGACGGGAGAGGATGAGCAGTTCTTC.

The rearrangement joins TRBV11-1 to TRBJ2-7; 8 positions agree with TRBD2. In germline, CDR1 is SGHAT, CDR2 FQDESV (reference sequence). The CDR3 is 13 amino acids. Germline trimming cut 5 bases from V and 4 bases from J; bases unmatched to any gene: 4. Here the CDR3 DNA reads TGTGCCAGCAGCGCCAGCGGGAGTTACGAGCAGTACTTC. Protein sequence: CASSASGSYEQYF.

This clone appeared once. This chain joins TRBV7-9 and TRBJ2-5; D is unclear. V was trimmed by 4 bases and J by 0 bases, leaving 6 bases between them. CDR1 is SEHNR, CDR2 FQNEAQ, per germline (reference sequence). The length of the CDR3 is 13 residues. The CDR3 bases are TGTGCCAGCAGCTCCAAAAACCAAGAGACCCAGTACTTC. Encoded protein: CASSSKNQETQYF.

In nucleotides, the CDR3 is TGTGCCAGCAGTTTACTAGCGGGAGATGAGACCCAGTACTTC. Translating it yields CASSLLAGDETQYF. The V and J genes are TRBV27 and TRBJ2-5; 10 bases align to TRBD2. V dropped 2 bases and J dropped 5; count of bases not matched to a gene: 2. The germline V gene encodes CDR1 MNHEY and CDR2 SMNVEV (reference sequence). CDR3 length: 14 amino acids.

This clone was seen a single time. The rearrangement joins TRBV13 to TRBJ1-3, with no clear D. The germline V and J ends were trimmed by 1 base and 2 bases, with 18 bases remaining between them. The germline gives CDR1 PRHDT, CDR2 FYEKMQ (reference sequence). This CDR3 comprises 18 residues. DNA of the CDR3: TGTGCCAGCAGCTTAGTTACCCGGATCGGGAACCCTGGAAACACCATATATTTT. Translating it yields CASSLVTRIGNPGNTIYF.

The chain employs TRBV18 and TRBJ2-5; perhaps TRBD1 as D (6 bases). The V and J ends lost 2 bases and 2 bases respectively, with 9 bases between them. This CDR3 has 14 amino acids. CDR1 is KGHSH and CDR2 is LQKENI in the germline V gene. The CDR3 DNA is TGTGCCAGCTCACCAGGGACACAGCAAGAGACCCAGTACTTC. Protein sequence: CASSPGTQQETQYF.

This clone was seen only once. The chain recombines TRBV7-9 with TRBJ2-1; 11 nucleotides match TRBD2. Germline loops: CDR1 SEHNR, CDR2 FQNEAQ (reference sequence). The CDR3 has 16 residues. Germline trimming cut 5 bases from V and 7 bases from J; bases unmatched to any gene: 10. The CDR3 sequence is CASSPRILAGANEQFF. The DNA of the CDR3 is TGTGCCAGCAGCCCAAGGATACTAGCGGGAGCAAATGAGCAGTTCTTC.

Here the CDR3 DNA reads TGTGCCAGCTCACCCGGGGAGGGCTCCCTCCAAGAGACCCAGTACTTC. It yields the protein CASSPGEGSLQETQYF. V is TRBV18 and J is TRBJ2-5, with 7 positions matching TRBD2. Germline CDR1 KGHSH, CDR2 LQKENI. The CDR3 extends over 16 amino acids. V was clipped by 3 bases and J by 1 base; unmatched bases: 8.

The chain combines TRBV11-3 with TRBJ2-5, with 14 bases matching TRBD2. The germline CDR1 and CDR2 sequences are SGHNT and YENEEA. V lost 0 bases to trimming and J lost 3 bases; unmatched junction nucleotides: 6. The CDR3 is 18 residues long. CDR3 sequence reads: CASSLDLWGLAGEETQYF. As DNA, the CDR3 is TGTGCCAGCAGCTTAGATCTTTGGGGACTAGCGGGAGAAGAGACCCAGTACTTC.